The TCR beta chain under discussion was sequenced for a study of CD4+ T cells in melanoma. Study-level points and caveats: CD8+ T cell, macrophage and B cell function reportedly correlated with neoantigen-specific CD4+ T cells. Neoantigen-specific CD4+ T cells in melanoma reportedly had diverse differentiation states.

There are 13 residues in the CDR3. With V trimmed by 5 bases and J by 8 bases, 8 bases remained unmatched. Germline CDR1 reads MNHNY; CDR2 reads SVGAGI (reference sequence). Assay: immunoSEQ multiplex PCR; the TCRdb copy retains only in-frame clones and omits some. The repertoire holds fewer than 55,000 clones, with 85% to 90% as singletons. For this clone: Its antigen is not identified.

The TCR was taken from a human donor with melanoma. Sequencing was carried out using peripheral blood. The chain links TRBV6-6 to TRBJ1-2; 7 bases agree with TRBD1. Here the CDR3 DNA reads TGTGCCAGCAGTGTCCTACAGGGGATGGGCTACACCTTC. Translating gives CASSVLQGMGYTF.